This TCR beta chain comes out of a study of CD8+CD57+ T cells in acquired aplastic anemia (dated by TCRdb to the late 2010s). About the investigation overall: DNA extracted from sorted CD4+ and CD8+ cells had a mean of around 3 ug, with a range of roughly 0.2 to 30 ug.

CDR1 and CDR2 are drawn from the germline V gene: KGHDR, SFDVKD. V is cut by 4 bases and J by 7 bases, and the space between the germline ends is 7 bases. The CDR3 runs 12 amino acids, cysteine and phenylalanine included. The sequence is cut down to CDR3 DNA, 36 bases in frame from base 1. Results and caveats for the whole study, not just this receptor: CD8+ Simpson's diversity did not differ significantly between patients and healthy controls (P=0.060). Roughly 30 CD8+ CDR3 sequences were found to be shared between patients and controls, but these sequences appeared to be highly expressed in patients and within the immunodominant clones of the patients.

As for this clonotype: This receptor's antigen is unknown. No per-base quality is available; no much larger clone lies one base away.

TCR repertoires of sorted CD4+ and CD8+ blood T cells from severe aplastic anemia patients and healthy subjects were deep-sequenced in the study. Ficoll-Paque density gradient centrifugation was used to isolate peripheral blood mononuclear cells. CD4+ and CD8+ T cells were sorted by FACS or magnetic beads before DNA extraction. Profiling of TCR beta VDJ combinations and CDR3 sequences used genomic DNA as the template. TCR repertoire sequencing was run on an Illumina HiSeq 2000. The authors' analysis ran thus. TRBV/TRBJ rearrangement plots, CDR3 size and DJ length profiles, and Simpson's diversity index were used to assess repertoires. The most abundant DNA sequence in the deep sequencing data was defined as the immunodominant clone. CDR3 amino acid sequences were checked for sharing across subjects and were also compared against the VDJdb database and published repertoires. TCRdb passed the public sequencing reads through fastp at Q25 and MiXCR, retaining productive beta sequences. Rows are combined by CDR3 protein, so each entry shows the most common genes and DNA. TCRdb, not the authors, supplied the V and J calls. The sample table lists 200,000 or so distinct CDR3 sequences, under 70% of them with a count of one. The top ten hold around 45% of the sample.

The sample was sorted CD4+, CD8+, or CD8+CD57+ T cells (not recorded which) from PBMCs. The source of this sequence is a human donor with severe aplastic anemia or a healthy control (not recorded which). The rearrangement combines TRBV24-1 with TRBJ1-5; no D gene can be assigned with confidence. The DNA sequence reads TGTGCCACCAGTGACCCTGGGCAGCCCCAGCATTTT. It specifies CATSDPGQPQHF.